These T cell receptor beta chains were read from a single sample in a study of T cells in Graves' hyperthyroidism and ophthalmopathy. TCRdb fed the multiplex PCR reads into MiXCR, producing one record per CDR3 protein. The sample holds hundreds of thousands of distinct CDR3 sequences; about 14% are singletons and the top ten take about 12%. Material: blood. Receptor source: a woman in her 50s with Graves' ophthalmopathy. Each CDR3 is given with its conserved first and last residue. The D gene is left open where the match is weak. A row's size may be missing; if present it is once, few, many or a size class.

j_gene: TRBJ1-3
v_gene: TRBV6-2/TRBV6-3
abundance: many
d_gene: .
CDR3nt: TGTGCCAGCAGAGACAGCGGCTCTGGAAACACCATATATTTT
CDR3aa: CASRDSGSGNTIYF

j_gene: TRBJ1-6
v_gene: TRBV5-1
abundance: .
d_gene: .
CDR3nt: TGCGCCAGCAGCTTCAGGGGTTACAATTCACCCCTCCACTTT
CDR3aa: CASSFRGYNSPLHF

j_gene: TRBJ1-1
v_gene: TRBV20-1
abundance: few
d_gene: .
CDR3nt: TGCAGTGCTAGAGATTTGGTCAGTTCCACTGAAGCTTTCTTT
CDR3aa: CSARDLVSSTEAFF

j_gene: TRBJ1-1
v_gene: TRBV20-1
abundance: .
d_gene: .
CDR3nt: TGCAGTGCTAGGAGGGACTTCGGCACTGAAGCTTTCTTT
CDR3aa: CSARRDFGTEAFF

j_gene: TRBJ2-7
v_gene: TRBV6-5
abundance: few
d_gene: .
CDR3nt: TGTGCCAGCAGTTACTCGTCGCTCTACGAGCAGTACTTC
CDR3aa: CASSYSSLYEQYF

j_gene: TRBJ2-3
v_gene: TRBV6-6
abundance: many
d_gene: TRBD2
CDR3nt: TGTGCCAGCAGTTACTCGAACCTACTAGCGGGAGAGGGAGATACGCAGTATTTT
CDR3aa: CASSYSNLLAGEGDTQYF

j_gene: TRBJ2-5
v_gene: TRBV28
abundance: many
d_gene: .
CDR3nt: TGTGCCAGCAGTTTTCCGGGGGTCCAAGAGACCCAGTACTTC
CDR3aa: CASSFPGVQETQYF

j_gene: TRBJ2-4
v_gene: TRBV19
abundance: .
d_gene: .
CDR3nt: TGTGCCAGTAGTATCCTAGGGGAAGCCAAAAACATTCAGTACTTC
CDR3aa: CASSILGEAKNIQYF

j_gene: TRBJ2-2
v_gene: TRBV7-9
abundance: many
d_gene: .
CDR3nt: TGTGCCAGCAGCTTAGGTCTAGAGAGCACCGGGGAGCTGTTTTTT
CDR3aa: CASSLGLESTGELFF

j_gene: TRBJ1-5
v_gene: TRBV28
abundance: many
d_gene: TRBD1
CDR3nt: TGTGCCAGCAGCATAACCCAGGGGGCAATTCAGCCCCAGCATTTT
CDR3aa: CASSITQGAIQPQHF

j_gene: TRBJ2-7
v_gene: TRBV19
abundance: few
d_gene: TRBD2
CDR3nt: TGTGCCAGTAGTAAGGGACTAGCGGGTAACTACGAGCAGTACTTC
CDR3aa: CASSKGLAGNYEQYF

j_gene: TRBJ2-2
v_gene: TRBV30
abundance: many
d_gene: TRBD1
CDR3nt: TGTGCCTGGAGTGTACTTGGACAGGGGGTCACCGGGGAGCTGTTTTTT
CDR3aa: CAWSVLGQGVTGELFF

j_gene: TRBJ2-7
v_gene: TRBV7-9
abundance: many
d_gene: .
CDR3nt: TGTGCCAGCAGCTTAACAGGGAGCAGCTCCTACGAGCAGTACTTC
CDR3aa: CASSLTGSSSYEQYF

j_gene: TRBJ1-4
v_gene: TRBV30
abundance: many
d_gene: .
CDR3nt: TGTGCCTGGAAGCTATTGGCGGGAGGGTATGGAGAAAAACTGTTTTTT
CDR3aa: CAWKLLAGGYGEKLFF

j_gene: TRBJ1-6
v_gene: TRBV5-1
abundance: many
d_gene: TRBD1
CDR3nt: TGCGCCACGTCGGAACAGGGGTGGAATTCACCCCTCCACTTT
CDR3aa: CATSEQGWNSPLHF

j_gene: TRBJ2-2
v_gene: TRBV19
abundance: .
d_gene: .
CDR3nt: TGTGCCAGTAACCCAGGATCCCAGGTTAACACCGGGGAGCTGTTTTTT
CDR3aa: CASNPGSQVNTGELFF

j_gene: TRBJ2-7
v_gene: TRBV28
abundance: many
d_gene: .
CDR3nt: TGTGCCAGTAGGTCCATAGCTAGTGTTGGGCAGTACTTC
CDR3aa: CASRSIASVGQYF

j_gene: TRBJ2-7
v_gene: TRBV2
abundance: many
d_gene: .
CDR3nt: TGTGCCAGCAGTGAAGGGCCCCAGCTCTACGAGCAGTACTTC
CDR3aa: CASSEGPQLYEQYF

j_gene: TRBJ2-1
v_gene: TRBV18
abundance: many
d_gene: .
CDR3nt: TGTGCCAGCTCACCACAGGGACCCAGGATCAATAATGAGCAGTTCTTC
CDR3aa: CASSPQGPRINNEQFF

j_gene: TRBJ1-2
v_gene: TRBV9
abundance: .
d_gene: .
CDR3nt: TGTGCCAGCAGCGTAGAGCAGCCCGGACCCTATGGCTACACCTTC
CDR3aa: CASSVEQPGPYGYTF

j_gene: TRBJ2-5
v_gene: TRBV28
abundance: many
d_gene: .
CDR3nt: TGTGCCAGCAGTGTGCCGGGGATAGGGACCCAGTACTTC
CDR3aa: CASSVPGIGTQYF

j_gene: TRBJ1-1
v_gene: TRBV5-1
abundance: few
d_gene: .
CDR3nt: TGCGCCAGCAGCTTGGACGCGGGGACGGTCCGGGAGGGTAACACTGAAGCTTTCTTT
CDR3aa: CASSLDAGTVREGNTEAFF

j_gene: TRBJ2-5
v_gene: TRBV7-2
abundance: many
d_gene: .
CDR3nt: TGTGCCAGCAGCTTAGCGTCAAACAACCAAGAGACCCAGTACTTC
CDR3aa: CASSLASNNQETQYF

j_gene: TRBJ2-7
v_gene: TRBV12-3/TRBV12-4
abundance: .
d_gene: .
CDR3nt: TGTGCCAGCAGTTTGTCTGCGGGCCCCTACGAGCAGTACTTC
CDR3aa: CASSLSAGPYEQYF

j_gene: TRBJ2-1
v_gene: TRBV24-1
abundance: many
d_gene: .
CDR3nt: TGTGCCACCAGTGATCCCAGGGCTAGCGAAGCCCTAGGTGAGCAGTTCTTC
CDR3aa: CATSDPRASEALGEQFF

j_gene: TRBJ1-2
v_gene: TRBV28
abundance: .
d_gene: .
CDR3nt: TGTGCCAGCAGGGGCAATGATGGCTACACCTTC
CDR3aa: CASRGNDGYTF

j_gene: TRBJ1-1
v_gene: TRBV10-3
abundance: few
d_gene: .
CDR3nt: TGTGCCATCAGTCAGAACACTGAAGCTTTCTTT
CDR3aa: CAISQNTEAFF

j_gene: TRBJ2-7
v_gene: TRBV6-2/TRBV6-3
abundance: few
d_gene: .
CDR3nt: TGTGCCAGCAGTTACATCGGGACACCTGCCTACGAGCAGTACTTC
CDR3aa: CASSYIGTPAYEQYF

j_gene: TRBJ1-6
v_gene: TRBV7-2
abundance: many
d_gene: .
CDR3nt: TGTGCCAGCAGCTTCGTTCGAAGCTCCTATAATTCACCCCTCCACTTT
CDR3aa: CASSFVRSSYNSPLHF

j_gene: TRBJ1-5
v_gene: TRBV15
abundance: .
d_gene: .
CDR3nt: TGTGCCACCAGCAGATTTACAGGTTCCCTAGTGAGCAATCAGCCCCAGCATTTT
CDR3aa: CATSRFTGSLVSNQPQHF

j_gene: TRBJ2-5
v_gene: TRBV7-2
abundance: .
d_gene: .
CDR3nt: TGTGCCAGCAGCTTAGCCCAGGGAAGAGAGACCCAGTACTTC
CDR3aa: CASSLAQGRETQYF

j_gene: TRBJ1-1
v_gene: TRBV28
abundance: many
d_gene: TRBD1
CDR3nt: TGTGCCAGCAGGCGGGACAGTGTGAACACTGAAGCTTTCTTT
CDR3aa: CASRRDSVNTEAFF

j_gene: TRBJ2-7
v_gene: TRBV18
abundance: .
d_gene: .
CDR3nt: TGTGCCAGCTCGGAAGGACCACCCTACGAGCAGTACTTC
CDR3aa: CASSEGPPYEQYF

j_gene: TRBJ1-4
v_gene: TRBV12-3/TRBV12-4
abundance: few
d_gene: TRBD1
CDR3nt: TGTGCCAGCAGCTGGGACAGTAATGAAAAACTGTTTTTT
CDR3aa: CASSWDSNEKLFF

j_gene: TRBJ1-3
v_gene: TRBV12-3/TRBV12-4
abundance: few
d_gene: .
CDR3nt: TGTGCCAGCAGTACTACAGGGTTACAACCTGGAAACACCATATATTTT
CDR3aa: CASSTTGLQPGNTIYF

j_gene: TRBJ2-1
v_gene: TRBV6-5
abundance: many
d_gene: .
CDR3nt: TGTGCCAGCAGTTACCGACAGGCCCCCCCCTACAATGAGCAGTTCTTC
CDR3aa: CASSYRQAPPYNEQFF

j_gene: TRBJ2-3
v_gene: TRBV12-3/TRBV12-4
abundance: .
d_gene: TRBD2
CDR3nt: TGTGCCAGCAGTACTCTCGGACTAGCGGGGGTAGATACGCAGTATTTT
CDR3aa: CASSTLGLAGVDTQYF

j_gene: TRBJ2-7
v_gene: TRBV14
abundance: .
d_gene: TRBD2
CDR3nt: TGTGCCAGCAGCCAAGCTCGCGGGAGCTCCTACGAGCAGTACTTC
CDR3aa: CASSQARGSSYEQYF

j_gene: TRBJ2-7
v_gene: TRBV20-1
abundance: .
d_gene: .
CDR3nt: TGCAGTGCTAGAGGGACCGGGGCGGAGGCCTACGAGCAGTACTTC
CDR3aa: CSARGTGAEAYEQYF

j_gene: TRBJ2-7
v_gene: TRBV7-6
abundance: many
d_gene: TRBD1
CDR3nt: TGTGCCAGCAGCTTAAAGGGGGACAGGGACGAGCAGTACTTC
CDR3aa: CASSLKGDRDEQYF

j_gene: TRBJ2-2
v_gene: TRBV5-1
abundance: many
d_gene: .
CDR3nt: TGCGCCAGCAGCTTCAGTAGCGGCGGGGAGCTGTTTTTT
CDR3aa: CASSFSSGGELFF

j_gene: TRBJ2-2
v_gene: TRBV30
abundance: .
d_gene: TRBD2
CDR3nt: TGTGCCTGGAATAGCGGGAGTGGTACCGGGGAGCTGTTTTTT
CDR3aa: CAWNSGSGTGELFF

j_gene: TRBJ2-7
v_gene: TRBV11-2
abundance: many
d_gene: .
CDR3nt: TGTGCCAGCAGCAATAGGGTAGGGTACGAGCAGTACTTC
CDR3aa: CASSNRVGYEQYF

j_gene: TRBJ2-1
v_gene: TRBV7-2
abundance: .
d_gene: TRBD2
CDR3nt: TGTGCCAGCAGCACTAGGAGCTGGGCTAGCGGGTTGTTCTTC
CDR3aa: CASSTRSWASGLFF

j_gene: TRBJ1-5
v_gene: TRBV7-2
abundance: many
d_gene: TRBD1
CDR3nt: TGTGCCAGCAGCTTAGGGGGACAGATCTCCAATCAGCCCCAGCATTTT
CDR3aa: CASSLGGQISNQPQHF

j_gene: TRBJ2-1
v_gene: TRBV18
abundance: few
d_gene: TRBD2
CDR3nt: TGTGCCAGCTCAAATCAAGCGGGAGCTTTCTACAATGAGCAGTTCTTC
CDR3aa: CASSNQAGAFYNEQFF

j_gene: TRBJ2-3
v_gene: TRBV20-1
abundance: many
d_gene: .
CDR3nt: TGCAGTGCTAGAGGCTGGCGGGCTAGCACAGATACGCAGTATTTT
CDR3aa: CSARGWRASTDTQYF

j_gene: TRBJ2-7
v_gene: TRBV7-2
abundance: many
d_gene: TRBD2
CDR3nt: TGTGCCAGCAGTAGGGGGACTAGCGGATACGAGCAGTACTTC
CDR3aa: CASSRGTSGYEQYF

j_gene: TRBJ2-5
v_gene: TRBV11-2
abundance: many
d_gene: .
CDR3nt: TGTGCCAGCAGATTCGGGGCGCGGGAGACCCAGTACTTC
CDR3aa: CASRFGARETQYF

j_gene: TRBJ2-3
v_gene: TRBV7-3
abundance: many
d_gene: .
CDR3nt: TGTGCCAGCAGCTTAGGGGCCGGGGAGCGAACAGATACGCAGTATTTT
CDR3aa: CASSLGAGERTDTQYF

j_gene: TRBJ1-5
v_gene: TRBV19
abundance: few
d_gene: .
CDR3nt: TGTGCCAGTAATGGGGGGGGCAATCAGCCCCAGCATTTT
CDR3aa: CASNGGGNQPQHF

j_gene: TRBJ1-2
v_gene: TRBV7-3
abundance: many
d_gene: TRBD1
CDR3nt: TGTGCCAGCAGCCCTCGGGCTGGACAGGGGGGCTATGGCTACACCTTC
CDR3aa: CASSPRAGQGGYGYTF

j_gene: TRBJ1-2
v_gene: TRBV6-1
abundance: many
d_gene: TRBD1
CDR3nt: TGTGCCAGCACTCATACCGGGACAGGAGGCTACACCTTC
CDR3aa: CASTHTGTGGYTF